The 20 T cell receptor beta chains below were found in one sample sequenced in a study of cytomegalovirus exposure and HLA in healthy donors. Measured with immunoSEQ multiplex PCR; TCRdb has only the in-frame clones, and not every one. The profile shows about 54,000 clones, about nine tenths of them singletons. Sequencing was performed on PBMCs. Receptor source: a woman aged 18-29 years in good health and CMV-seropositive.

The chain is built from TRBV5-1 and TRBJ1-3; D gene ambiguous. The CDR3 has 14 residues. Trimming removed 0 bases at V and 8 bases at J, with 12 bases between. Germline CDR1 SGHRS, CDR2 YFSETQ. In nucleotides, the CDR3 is TGCGCCAGCAGCTTGGGGGCTGGGCTGGACACCATATATTTT. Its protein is CASSLGAGLDTIYF. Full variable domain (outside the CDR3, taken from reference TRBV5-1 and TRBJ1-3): KAGVTQTPRYLIKTRGQQVTLSCSPISGHRSVSWYQQTPGQGLQFLFEYFSETQRNKGNFPGRFSGRQFSNSRSEMNVSTLELGDSALYLCASSLGAGLDTIYFGEGSWLTVV.

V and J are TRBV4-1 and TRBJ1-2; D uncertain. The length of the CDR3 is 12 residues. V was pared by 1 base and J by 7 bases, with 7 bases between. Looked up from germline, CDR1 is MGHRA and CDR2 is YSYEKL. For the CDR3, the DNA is TGCGCCAGCAGCCAAGGAGGTCGTGGCTACACCTTC. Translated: CASSQGGRGYTF.

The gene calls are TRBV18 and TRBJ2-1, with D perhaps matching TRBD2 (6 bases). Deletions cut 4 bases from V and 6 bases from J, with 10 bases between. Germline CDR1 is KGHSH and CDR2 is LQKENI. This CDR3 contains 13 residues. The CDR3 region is CASSQTRTNEQFF. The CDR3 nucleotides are TGTGCCAGCTCACAGACTAGGACCAATGAGCAGTTCTTC.

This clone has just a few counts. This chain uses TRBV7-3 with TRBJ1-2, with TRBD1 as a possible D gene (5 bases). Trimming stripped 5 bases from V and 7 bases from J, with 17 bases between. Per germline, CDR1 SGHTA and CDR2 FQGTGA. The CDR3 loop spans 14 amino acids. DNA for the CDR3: TGTGCCAGCAGCCCGTTGAGGCAGGGCTCTGGCTACACCTTC. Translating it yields CASSPLRQGSGYTF. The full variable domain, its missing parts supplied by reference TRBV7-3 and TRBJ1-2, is GAGVSQTPSNKVTEKGKYVELRCDPISGHTALYWYRQSLGQGPEFLIYFQGTGAADDSGLPNDRFFAVRPEGSVSTLKIQRTERGDSAVYLCASSPLRQGSGYTFGSGTRLTVV.

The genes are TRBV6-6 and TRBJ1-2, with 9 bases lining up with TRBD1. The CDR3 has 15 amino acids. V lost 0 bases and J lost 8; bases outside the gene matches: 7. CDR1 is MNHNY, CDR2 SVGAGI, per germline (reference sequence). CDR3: CASSYSDRGLGGYTF. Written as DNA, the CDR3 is TGTGCCAGCAGTTACTCGGACAGGGGTTTAGGGGGCTACACCTTC.

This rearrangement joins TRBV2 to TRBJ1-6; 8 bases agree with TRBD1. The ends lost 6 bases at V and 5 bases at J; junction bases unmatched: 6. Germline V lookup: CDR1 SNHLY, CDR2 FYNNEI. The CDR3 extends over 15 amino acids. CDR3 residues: CASSPTGENNSPLHF. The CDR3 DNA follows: TGTGCCAGCAGCCCGACAGGGGAGAATAATTCACCCCTCCACTTT.

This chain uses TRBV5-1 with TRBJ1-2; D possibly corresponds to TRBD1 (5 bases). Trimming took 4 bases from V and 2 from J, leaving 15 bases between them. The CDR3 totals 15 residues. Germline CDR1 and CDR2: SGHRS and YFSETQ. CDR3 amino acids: CASSGRGRDNYGYTF. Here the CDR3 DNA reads TGCGCCAGCAGCGGTAGGGGCAGAGACAACTATGGCTACACCTTC.

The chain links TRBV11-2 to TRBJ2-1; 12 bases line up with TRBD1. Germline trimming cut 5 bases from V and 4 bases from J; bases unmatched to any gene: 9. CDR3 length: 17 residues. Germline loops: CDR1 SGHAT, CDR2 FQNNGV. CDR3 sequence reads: CASSRGQGARQYNEQFF. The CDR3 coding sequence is TGTGCCAGCAGCCGGGGACAGGGGGCCAGACAGTACAATGAGCAGTTCTTC.

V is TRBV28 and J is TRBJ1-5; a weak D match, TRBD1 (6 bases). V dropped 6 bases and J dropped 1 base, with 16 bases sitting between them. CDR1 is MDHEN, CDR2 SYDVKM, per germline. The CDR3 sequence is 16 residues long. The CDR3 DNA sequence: TGTGCCAGCAGCCTGACGGGGGGCGGAAGCAATCAGCCCCAGCATTTT. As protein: CASSLTGGGSNQPQHF.

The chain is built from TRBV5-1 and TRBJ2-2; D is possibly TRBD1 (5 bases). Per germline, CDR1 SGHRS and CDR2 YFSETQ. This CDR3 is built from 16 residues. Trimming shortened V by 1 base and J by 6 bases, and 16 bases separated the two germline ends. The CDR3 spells CASSLQGPTVAGELFF. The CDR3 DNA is TGCGCCAGCAGCTTGCAGGGCCCCACCGTGGCCGGGGAGCTGTTTTTT.

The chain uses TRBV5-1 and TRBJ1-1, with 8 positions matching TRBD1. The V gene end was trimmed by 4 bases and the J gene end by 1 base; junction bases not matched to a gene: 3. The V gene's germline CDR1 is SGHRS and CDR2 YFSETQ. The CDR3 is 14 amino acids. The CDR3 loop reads CASSPGTGNTEAFF. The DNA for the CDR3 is TGCGCCAGCAGCCCCGGGACAGGGAACACTGAAGCTTTCTTT.

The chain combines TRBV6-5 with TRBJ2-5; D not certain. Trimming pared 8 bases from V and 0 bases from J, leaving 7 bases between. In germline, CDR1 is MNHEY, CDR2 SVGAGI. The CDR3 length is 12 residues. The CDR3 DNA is TGTGCCAGCGCTAGGTACCAAGAGACCCAGTACTTC. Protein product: CASARYQETQYF.

DNA for the CDR3: TGTGCCTCCCAGGGACAGAACACCGGGGAGCTGTTTTTT. Its translation is CASQGQNTGELFF. The V and J genes are TRBV30 and TRBJ2-2, with a tentative D call TRBD1 (6 bases). With 7 bases removed from V and 1 base from J, the gap between germline ends came to 10 bases. Germline V CDR1 and CDR2: GTSNPN, SVGIG (reference sequence). The CDR3 totals 13 residues.

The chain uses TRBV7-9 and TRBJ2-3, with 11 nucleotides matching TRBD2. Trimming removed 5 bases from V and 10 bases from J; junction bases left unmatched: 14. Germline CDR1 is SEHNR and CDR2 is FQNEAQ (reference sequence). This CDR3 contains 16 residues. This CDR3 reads CASSQPGTSGTGAQYF. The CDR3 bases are TGTGCCAGCAGCCAGCCCGGGACTAGCGGTACGGGGGCGCAGTATTTT.

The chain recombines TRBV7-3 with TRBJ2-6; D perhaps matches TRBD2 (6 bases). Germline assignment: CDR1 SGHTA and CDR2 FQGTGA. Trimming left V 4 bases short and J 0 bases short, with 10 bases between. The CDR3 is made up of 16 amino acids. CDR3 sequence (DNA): TGTGCCAGCAGCTCGGGACTGAGCTCTGGGGCCAACGTCCTGACTTTC. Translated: CASSSGLSSGANVLTF.

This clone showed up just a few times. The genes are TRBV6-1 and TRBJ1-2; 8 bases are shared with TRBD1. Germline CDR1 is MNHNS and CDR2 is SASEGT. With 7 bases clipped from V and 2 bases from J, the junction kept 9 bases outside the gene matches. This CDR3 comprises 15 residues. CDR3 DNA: TGTGCCAGCACCCCTAGGACAGGGCAGAACTATGGCTACACCTTC. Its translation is CASTPRTGQNYGYTF.

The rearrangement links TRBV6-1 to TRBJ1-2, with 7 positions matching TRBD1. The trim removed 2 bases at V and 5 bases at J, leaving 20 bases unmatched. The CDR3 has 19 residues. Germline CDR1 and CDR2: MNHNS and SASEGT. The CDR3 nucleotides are TGTGCCAGCAGTGAAATTCGGGACAGCCACAATTTTAAAGATTATGGCTACACCTTC. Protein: CASSEIRDSHNFKDYGYTF.

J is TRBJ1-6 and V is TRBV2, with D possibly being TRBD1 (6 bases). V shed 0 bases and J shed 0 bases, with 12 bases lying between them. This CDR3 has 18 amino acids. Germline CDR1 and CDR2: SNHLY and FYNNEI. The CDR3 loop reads CASSEATGISSYNSPLHF. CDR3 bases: TGTGCCAGCAGTGAAGCCACAGGGATTAGCTCCTATAATTCACCCCTCCACTTT.

The CDR3 loop is CASSYGTEKGPQHF. CDR3 nucleotides: TGTGCCAGCAGTTACGGGACAGAGAAAGGGCCCCAGCATTTT. The genes are TRBV6-6 and TRBJ1-5, with 7 bases identical to TRBD1. The V gene's germline CDR1 is MNHNY and CDR2 SVGAGI (reference sequence). The trim removed 2 bases at V and 9 bases at J, leaving 7 bases unmatched. CDR3 length: 14 residues.

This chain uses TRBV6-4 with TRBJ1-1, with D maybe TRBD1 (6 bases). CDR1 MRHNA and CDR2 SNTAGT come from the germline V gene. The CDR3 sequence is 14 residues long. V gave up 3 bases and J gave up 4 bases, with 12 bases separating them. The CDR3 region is CASSERGEGTEAFF. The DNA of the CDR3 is TGTGCCAGCAGTGAAAGGGGGGAGGGCACTGAAGCTTTCTTT.